Detailed here is one T cell receptor beta chain. Its target is unknown. The PCR employed 60 Vbeta primers together with 13 Jbeta primers. TCRdb's table, derived via immunoSEQ multiplex PCR, lists solely in-frame clones and lacks some. The repertoire holds more than 100,000 clones, with approximately 75% as singletons. This record comes from a study of cytomegalovirus exposure and HLA in healthy donors. There are 14 residues in the CDR3. Trimming left V 2 bases short and J 0 bases short, with 7 bases between. Germline assignment: CDR1 SEHNR and CDR2 FQNEAQ (reference sequence). Whole-study results and caveats: Reportedly, a later analysis found an Asian-associated ancestry cluster had fewer N-insertions than the roughly 670-donor mean.

The chain has TRBV7-9 and TRBJ1-1, with D possibly being TRBD1 (6 bases). Sample: PBMCs. The clonotype was recovered from a male donor in good health and CMV-seronegative. CDR3 DNA: TGTGCCAGCAGCTTACAGGGGATGAACACTGAAGCTTTCTTT. It yields the protein CASSLQGMNTEAFF.